The 23 T cell receptor beta chains in this list originate from one sample, sequenced in a study of Ad26.COV2.S vaccination and SARS-CoV-2 variants. The treatment denotes: roughly 19 received Ad26.COV2.S at low or high dose, single or two shots; several received placebo; per-sample allocation not given. Collection of the samples took place on day 63 after the first injection of vaccine or placebo. Profiling relied on immunoSEQ multiplex PCR, and the TCRdb table lists in-frame clones only, not all of them. The sample yields some 320,000 clones, 85% to 90% seen once. The source was peripheral blood, collected in a trial of Ad26.COV2.S vaccine versus placebo. Every receptor here comes from a person aged 18-60 years who received the Ad26.COV2.S COVID-19 vaccine or a placebo.

This clone appeared a few times. This chain uses TRBV20-1 with TRBJ2-7, with no clear D. Trimming left V 3 bases short and J 5 bases short, with 11 bases between. Germline V lookup: CDR1 DFQATT, CDR2 SNEGSKA (reference sequence). CDR3 size: 12 residues. CDR3 amino acids: CSASGPRDEQYF. In DNA form, the CDR3 reads TGCAGTGCTAGTGGTCCTAGGGACGAGCAGTACTTC.

The V call is TRBV19, the J call TRBJ1-6; 8 bases line up with TRBD1. Trimming at V came to 5 bases and at J to 0 bases, leaving 9 bases not matched to a gene. Germline V lookup: CDR1 LNHDA, CDR2 SQIVND (reference sequence). The CDR3 loop spans 18 amino acids. The CDR3 is CASSSGGAVFSYNSPLHF. Here the CDR3 DNA reads TGTGCCAGTAGTTCAGGGGGCGCGGTCTTCTCCTATAATTCACCCCTCCACTTT.

V gene TRBV5-4 combines with J gene TRBJ1-1; D is unclear. V was pared by 4 bases and J by 1 base, with 11 bases between. Germline V gene lookup returns CDR1 SGHNT and CDR2 YYREEE (reference sequence). This CDR3 is built from 14 residues. The CDR3 loop reads CASSPGGWNTEAFF. CDR3 nucleotide sequence: TGTGCCAGCAGCCCCGGCGGATGGAACACTGAAGCTTTCTTT. The full variable domain, in which reference TRBV5-4 and TRBJ1-1 provide the parts outside the CDR3, is ETGVTQSPTHLIKTRGQQVTLRCSSQSGHNTVSWYQQALGQGPQFIFQYYREEENGRGNFPPRFSGLQFPNYSSELNVNALELDDSALYLCASSPGGWNTEAFFGQGTRLTVV.

This clone was found a few times. The chain recombines TRBV9 with TRBJ1-2; 7 nucleotides match TRBD1. J lost 4 bases, V lost 0 bases, and 9 bases had no gene match. The CDR3 length is 16 residues. Germline lookup yields CDR1 SGDLS and CDR2 YYNGEE. The CDR3 DNA reads as TGTGCCAGCAGCGTAGCTACCGGCAGGGGGGTCTATGGCTACACCTTC. Translating gives CASSVATGRGVYGYTF.

The chain uses TRBV7-9 and TRBJ2-3; no clear D gene. V gave up 5 bases and J gave up 3 bases, with 6 bases separating them. CDR3 size: 12 residues. Germline CDR1 is SEHNR and CDR2 is FQNEAQ (reference sequence). The chain's CDR3 is CASSLYTDTQYF. The CDR3 DNA sequence: TGTGCCAGCAGCCTGTATACAGATACGCAGTATTTT.

The CDR3, as DNA: TGTGCCAGCAGCTTGGGGCCGGGCAGGAGCTATGGCTACACCTTC. It specifies CASSLGPGRSYGYTF. The V and J genes are TRBV7-2 and TRBJ1-2; D may be TRBD1 (5 bases). Germline assignment: CDR1 SGHTA and CDR2 FQGNSA. This CDR3 has 15 residues. Trimming took off 3 bases at V and 4 bases at J, with 15 bases between the two ends.

CDR3 nucleotides: TGTGCCAGCAGCTTAGATCTTCGGGGCCCGTCGGGAAAACTGTTTTTT. It is translated as CASSLDLRGPSGKLFF. The chain links TRBV11-2 to TRBJ1-4; maybe TRBD1 (5 bases). Per the germline V gene, CDR1 is SGHAT and CDR2 is FQNNGV. Trimming removed 0 bases at V and 10 bases at J, with 18 bases between. This CDR3 is 16 amino acids long.

Points on this clone: The same CDR3 is also encoded by other DNA sequences in this sample. V gene TRBV6-1 combines with J gene TRBJ2-6; 7 bases fit TRBD2. The germline V gene encodes CDR1 MNHNS and CDR2 SASEGT. The CDR3 spans 19 residues. The V gene end was trimmed by 0 bases and the J gene end by 0 bases; junction bases not matched to a gene: 8. CDR3 sequence (DNA): TGTGCCAGCAGTGAAGCAGGCGGGGGTCGGGGCTCTGGGGCCAACGTCCTGACTTTC. Protein sequence: CASSEAGGGRGSGANVLTF.

V and J are TRBV30 and TRBJ2-6; D is unresolved. Trimming shortened V by 2 bases and J by 1 base, and 12 bases separated the two germline ends. The germline gives CDR1 GTSNPN, CDR2 SVGIG (reference sequence). This CDR3 is 16 amino acids long. The CDR3 nucleotides read TGTGCCTGGAGTTTCTCGTTCTTGTCTGGGGCCAACGTCCTGACTTTC. This translates into CAWSFSFLSGANVLTF.

This chain joins TRBV3-1 (or the pseudogene TRBV3-2) and TRBJ1-1, with D tentatively TRBD1 (5 bases). The CDR3 is 14 residues long. Germline loops: CDR1 LGHDT, CDR2 YNNKEL (reference sequence). Trimming left V 0 bases short and J 5 bases short, with 10 bases between. The CDR3 spells CASSQEGGWTEAFF. CDR3 sequence (DNA): TGTGCCAGCAGCCAAGAGGGGGGTTGGACTGAAGCTTTCTTT.

The V and J genes are TRBV9 and TRBJ1-4; D gene ambiguous. The V and J ends lost 3 bases and 7 bases respectively, with 16 bases between them. This CDR3 has 15 amino acids. Germline loops: CDR1 SGDLS, CDR2 YYNGEE. CDR3 sequence (DNA): TGTGCCAGCAGCGCAAAGGTGGGAAGTCGTGAAAAACTGTTTTTT. It yields the protein CASSAKVGSREKLFF.

This clone was seen a handful of times. This chain connects TRBV4-1 to TRBJ2-3, with TRBD2 as a possible D gene (6 bases). Trimming shortened V by 0 bases and J by 5 bases, and 9 bases separated the two germline ends. The CDR3 length is 14 residues. Germline V gives CDR1 MGHRA, CDR2 YSYEKL. As DNA, the CDR3 is TGCGCCAGCAGCCAAGACGACGGGGGAGATACGCAGTATTTT. It specifies CASSQDDGGDTQYF.

J is TRBJ1-2 and V is TRBV9; 9 bases fit TRBD1. After removal of 4 bases from V and 4 bases from J, the junction contained 5 bases not matched to a gene. The CDR3 spans 14 residues. CDR1 is SGDLS and CDR2 is YYNGEE in the germline V gene. CDR3 sequence reads: CASSPGTGSYGYTF. In DNA, the CDR3 is TGTGCCAGCAGCCCAGGGACAGGGAGCTATGGCTACACCTTC.

The chain combines TRBV27 with TRBJ1-6; D gene uncertain. Trimming cost V 3 bases and J 5 bases, with 8 bases left between them. The CDR3 covers 14 residues. Germline loops: CDR1 MNHEY, CDR2 SMNVEV (reference sequence). The chain's CDR3 is CASSFMGNNSPLHF. As DNA, the CDR3 is TGTGCCAGCAGTTTTATGGGAAATAATTCACCCCTCCACTTT.

This clone was counted once. J is TRBJ2-3 and V is TRBV7-2; D is tentatively TRBD1 or TRBD2 (5 bases each). The CDR3 totals 16 residues. Germline V gene lookup returns CDR1 SGHTA and CDR2 FQGNSA. Trimming left V 4 bases short and J 8 bases short, with 22 bases between. The CDR3 nucleotides are TGTGCCAGCAGCTCCCCGCGAGGGGAAGGTCGCGGTACGCAGTATTTT. Translation gives CASSSPRGEGRGTQYF. The full variable domain, its missing parts supplied by reference TRBV7-2 and TRBJ2-3, is GAGVSQSPSNKVTEKGKDVELRCDPISGHTALYWYRQSLGQGLEFLIYFQGNSAPDKSGLPSDRFSAERTGGSVSTLTIQRTQQEDSAVYLCASSSPRGEGRGTQYFGPGTRLTVL.

This chain joins TRBV4-3 and TRBJ1-1; 7 bases fit TRBD1. This CDR3 has 15 residues. Germline V lookup: CDR1 LGHNA, CDR2 YSLEER. V dropped 2 bases and J dropped 1; count of bases not matched to a gene: 4. CDR3 bases: TGCGCCAGCAGCCAAATTGGACAGGCGAACACTGAAGCTTTCTTT. It codes for CASSQIGQANTEAFF.

This chain joins TRBV15 and TRBJ2-1; 7 bases align to TRBD2. CDR3 length: 20 amino acids. The V gene end was trimmed by 1 base and the J gene end by 0 bases; junction bases not matched to a gene: 15. Germline V gene data show CDR1 as LNHNV and CDR2 as YYDKDF (reference sequence). The CDR3 DNA is TGTGCCACCAGCAGAGTAACCCCTGAAGCGGGGCTCGGCTCCTACAATGAGCAGTTCTTC. Its protein product is CATSRVTPEAGLGSYNEQFF.

On this clone itself: Additional DNA sequences in this sample encode the identical CDR3. This chain joins TRBV19 and TRBJ1-1; the D is unclear. V was pared by 1 base and J by 1 base, with 4 bases between. CDR3 length equals 13 residues. Germline CDR1 is LNHDA and CDR2 is SQIVND (reference sequence). The CDR3 nucleotides are TGTGCCAGTAGTATAGGGAGGAACACTGAAGCTTTCTTT. Its protein is CASSIGRNTEAFF.

This sequence joins TRBV28 and TRBJ1-2, with 9 bases that match TRBD1. CDR3 size: 16 residues. The junction had 8 bases not matched to a gene; V was cut back by 2 bases and J by 4 bases. Germline assignment: CDR1 MDHEN and CDR2 SYDVKM. This CDR3 is CASSLPQGATGYGYTF. DNA for the CDR3: TGTGCCAGCAGTTTACCACAGGGGGCGACTGGCTATGGCTACACCTTC.

The V gene is TRBV7-9, the J gene TRBJ1-6; TRBD1 matches 9 bases. The junction had 6 bases not matched to a gene; V was cut back by 5 bases and J by 7 bases. This CDR3 has 15 residues. Germline V gives CDR1 SEHNR, CDR2 FQNEAQ (reference sequence). DNA for the CDR3: TGTGCCAGCAGCCCAACGGGACAGGGCAATTCACCCCTCCACTTT. Encoded protein: CASSPTGQGNSPLHF.

The chain has TRBV30 and TRBJ2-2; D is uncertain. The CDR3 is 13 residues long. Per germline, CDR1 GTSNPN and CDR2 SVGIG (reference sequence). Trimming shortened V by 0 bases and J by 3 bases, and 5 bases separated the two germline ends. The CDR3 loop is CAWSVRYTGELFF. The CDR3 bases are TGTGCCTGGAGTGTTAGGTACACCGGGGAGCTGTTTTTT.

The chain joins TRBV10-3 to TRBJ1-3; D call uncertain. CDR1 ENHRY and CDR2 SYGVKD come from the germline V gene. The CDR3 spans 15 residues. V gave up 0 bases and J gave up 1 base, with 7 bases separating them. The CDR3 DNA follows: TGTGCCATCAGTGAGTCATTAGGGTCTGGAAACACCATATATTTT. It specifies CAISESLGSGNTIYF.

This sequence joins TRBV7-9 and TRBJ1-3, with TRBD1 matching over 8 bases. The V gene's germline CDR1 is SEHNR and CDR2 FQNEAQ (reference sequence). This CDR3 has 16 residues. V gave up 1 base and J gave up 4 bases; unmatched junction bases: 6. In nucleotides, the CDR3 is TGTGCCAGCAGCTTAGTACTCACAGGGGGAGGAAACACCATATATTTT. It yields the protein CASSLVLTGGGNTIYF.